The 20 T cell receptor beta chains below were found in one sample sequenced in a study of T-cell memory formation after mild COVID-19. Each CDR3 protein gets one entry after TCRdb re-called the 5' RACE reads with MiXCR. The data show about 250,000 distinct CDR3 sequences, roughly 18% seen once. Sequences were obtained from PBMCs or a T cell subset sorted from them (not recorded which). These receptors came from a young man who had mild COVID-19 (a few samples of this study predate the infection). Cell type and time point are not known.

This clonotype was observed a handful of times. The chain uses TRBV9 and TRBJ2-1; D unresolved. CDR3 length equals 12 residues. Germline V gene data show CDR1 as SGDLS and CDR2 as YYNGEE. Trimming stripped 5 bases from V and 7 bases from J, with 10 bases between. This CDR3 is CASRGRGNEQFF. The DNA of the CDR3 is TGTGCCAGCAGGGGCCGCGGTAATGAGCAGTTCTTC.

The CDR3 DNA sequence: TGTGCCAGCAGCGGGGGGGCCCGGAATATTCAGTACTTC. Residues: CASSGGARNIQYF. J is TRBJ2-4 and V is TRBV7-2; the D gene is possibly TRBD2 (7 bases). The CDR3 covers 13 residues. V was clipped by 5 bases and J by 10 bases, with 15 bases between them. Germline CDR1 SGHTA, CDR2 FQGNSA.

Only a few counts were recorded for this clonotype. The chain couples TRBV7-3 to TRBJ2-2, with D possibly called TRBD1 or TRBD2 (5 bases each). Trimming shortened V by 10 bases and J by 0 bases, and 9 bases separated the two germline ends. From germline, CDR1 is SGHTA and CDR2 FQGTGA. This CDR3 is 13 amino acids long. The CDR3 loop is CATGQSNTGELFF. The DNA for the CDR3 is TGTGCCACGGGGCAATCGAACACCGGGGAGCTGTTTTTT.

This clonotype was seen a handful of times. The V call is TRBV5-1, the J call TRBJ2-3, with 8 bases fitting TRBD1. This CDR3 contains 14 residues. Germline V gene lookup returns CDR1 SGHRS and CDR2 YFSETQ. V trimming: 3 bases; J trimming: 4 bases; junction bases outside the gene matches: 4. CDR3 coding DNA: TGCGCCAGCAGCTGGGGACAGGATCCAGATACGCAGTATTTT. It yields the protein CASSWGQDPDTQYF.

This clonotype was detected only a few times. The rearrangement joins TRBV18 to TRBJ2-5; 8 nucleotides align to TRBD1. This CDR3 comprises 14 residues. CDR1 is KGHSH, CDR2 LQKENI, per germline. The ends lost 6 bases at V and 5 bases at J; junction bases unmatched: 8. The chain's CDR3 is CASSGTGEGETQYF. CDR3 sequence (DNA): TGTGCCAGCTCGGGGACAGGCGAAGGGGAGACCCAGTACTTC. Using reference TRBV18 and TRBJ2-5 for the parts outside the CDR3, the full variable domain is NAGVMQNPRHLVRRRGQEARLRCSPMKGHSHVYWYRQLPEEGLKFMVYLQKENIIDESGMPKERFSAEFPKEGPSILRIQQVVRGDSAAYFCASSGTGEGETQYFGPGTRLLVL.

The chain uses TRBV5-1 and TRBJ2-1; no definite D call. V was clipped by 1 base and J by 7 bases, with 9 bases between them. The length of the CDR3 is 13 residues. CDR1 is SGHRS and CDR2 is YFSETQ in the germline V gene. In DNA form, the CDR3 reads TGCGCCAGCAGCTTGAGACGCGATAATGAGCAGTTCTTC. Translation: CASSLRRDNEQFF.

CDR3 loop: CASTLAGGSKDTQYF. CDR3 nucleotide sequence: TGCGCCAGCACCTTAGCGGGGGGGAGTAAGGATACGCAGTATTTT. The chain couples TRBV4-1 to TRBJ2-3; 11 nucleotides line up with TRBD2. This CDR3 region has 15 residues. Germline V gene sequence: CDR1 MGHRA, CDR2 YSYEKL. Germline trimming cut 7 bases from V and 6 bases from J; bases unmatched to any gene: 9.

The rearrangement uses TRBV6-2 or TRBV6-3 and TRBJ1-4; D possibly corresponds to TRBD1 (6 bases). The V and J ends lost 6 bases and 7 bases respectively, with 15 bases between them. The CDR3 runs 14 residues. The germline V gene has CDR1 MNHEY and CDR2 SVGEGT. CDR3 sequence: CASRRPTQGEKLFF. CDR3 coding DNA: TGTGCCAGCAGACGTCCCACACAGGGTGAAAAACTGTTTTTT.

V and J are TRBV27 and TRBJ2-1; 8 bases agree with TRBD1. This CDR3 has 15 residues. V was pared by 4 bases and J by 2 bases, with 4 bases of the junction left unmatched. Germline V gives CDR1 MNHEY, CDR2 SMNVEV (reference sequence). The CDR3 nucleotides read TGTGCCAGCAGTTCGGGACAGGTTCCCTACAATGAGCAGTTCTTC. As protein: CASSSGQVPYNEQFF.

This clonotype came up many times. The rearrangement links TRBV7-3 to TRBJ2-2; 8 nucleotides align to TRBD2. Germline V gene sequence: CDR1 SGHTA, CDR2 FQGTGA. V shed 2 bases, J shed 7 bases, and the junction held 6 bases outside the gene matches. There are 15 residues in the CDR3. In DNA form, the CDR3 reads TGTGCCAGCAGCTTACTCGGGGGGGCTATCGGGGAGCTGTTTTTT. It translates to CASSLLGGAIGELFF.

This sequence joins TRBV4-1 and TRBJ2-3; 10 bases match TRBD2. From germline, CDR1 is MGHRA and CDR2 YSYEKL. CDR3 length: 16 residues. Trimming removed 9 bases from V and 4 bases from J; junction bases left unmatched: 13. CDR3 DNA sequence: TGCGCCAGTCAACTAGCGGGGACCCTCGGCCCAGATACGCAGTATTTT. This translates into CASQLAGTLGPDTQYF.

The CDR3 protein is CASSLLGGDEQFF. For the CDR3, the DNA is TGTGCCAGCAGCTTATTGGGGGGCGATGAGCAGTTCTTC. This chain joins TRBV7-2 and TRBJ2-1; D may correspond to TRBD1 or TRBD2 (6 bases each). In germline, CDR1 is SGHTA, CDR2 FQGNSA. This CDR3 has 13 residues. Trimming cost V 2 bases and J 8 bases, with 10 bases left between them.

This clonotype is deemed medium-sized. In DNA form, the CDR3 reads TGTGCCAGTAGAATGTTCCAGGGAGCTAACTATGGCTACACCTTC. Amino acid sequence: CASRMFQGANYGYTF. The chain uses TRBV19 and TRBJ1-2; D might be TRBD1 (5 bases). V was clipped by 6 bases and J by 0 bases, with 14 bases between them. The CDR3 is made up of 15 amino acids. Germline-derived CDR1 and CDR2 are LNHDA and SQIVND (reference sequence).

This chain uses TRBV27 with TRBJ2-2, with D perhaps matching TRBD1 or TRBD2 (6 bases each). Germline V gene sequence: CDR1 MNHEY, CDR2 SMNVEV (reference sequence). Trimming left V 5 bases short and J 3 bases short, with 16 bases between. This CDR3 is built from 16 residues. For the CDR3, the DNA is TGTGCCAGCAGTCACACCCGGGGGCGCGACACCGGGGAGCTGTTTTTT. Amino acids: CASSHTRGRDTGELFF.

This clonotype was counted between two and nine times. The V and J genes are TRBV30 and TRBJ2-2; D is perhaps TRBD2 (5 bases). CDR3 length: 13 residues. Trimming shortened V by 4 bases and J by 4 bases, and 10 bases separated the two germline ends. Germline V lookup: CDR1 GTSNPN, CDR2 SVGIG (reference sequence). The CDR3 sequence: CAWNGVATGELFF. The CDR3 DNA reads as TGTGCCTGGAACGGGGTTGCCACCGGGGAGCTGTTTTTT. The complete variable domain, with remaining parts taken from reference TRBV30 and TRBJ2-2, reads SQTIHQWPATLVQPVGSPLSLECTVEGTSNPNLYWYRQAAGRGLQLLFYSVGIGQISSEVPQNLSASRPQDRQFILSSKKLLLSDSGFYLCAWNGVATGELFFGEGSRLTVL.

CDR3 residues: CASSLTMGIQYF. The CDR3 DNA follows: TGTGCCAGCAGCTTAACGATGGGCATTCAGTACTTC. This chain links TRBV11-3 with TRBJ2-4; D is unresolved. The germline V and J ends were trimmed by 2 bases and 9 bases, with 8 bases remaining between them. The germline gives CDR1 SGHNT, CDR2 YENEEA. This CDR3 is built from 12 residues.

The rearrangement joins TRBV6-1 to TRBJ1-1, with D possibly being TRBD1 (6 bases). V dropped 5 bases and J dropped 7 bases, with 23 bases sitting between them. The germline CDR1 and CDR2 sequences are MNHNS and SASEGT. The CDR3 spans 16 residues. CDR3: CASSRVQGIRPGEAFF. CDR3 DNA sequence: TGTGCCAGCAGTAGAGTACAGGGAATCCGCCCCGGTGAAGCTTTCTTT.

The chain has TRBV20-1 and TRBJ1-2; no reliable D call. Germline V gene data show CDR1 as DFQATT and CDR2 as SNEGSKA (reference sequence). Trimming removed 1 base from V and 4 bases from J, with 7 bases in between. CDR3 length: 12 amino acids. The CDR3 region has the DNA TGCAGTGCTAGAGGCGTGCCCTATGGCTACACCTTC. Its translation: CSARGVPYGYTF.

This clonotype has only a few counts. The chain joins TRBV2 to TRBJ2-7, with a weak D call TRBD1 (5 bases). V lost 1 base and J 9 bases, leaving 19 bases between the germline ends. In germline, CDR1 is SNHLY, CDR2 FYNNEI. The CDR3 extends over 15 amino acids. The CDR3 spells CASSEEAWGRVGQYF. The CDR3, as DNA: TGTGCCAGCAGTGAAGAGGCTTGGGGCAGGGTTGGGCAGTACTTC.

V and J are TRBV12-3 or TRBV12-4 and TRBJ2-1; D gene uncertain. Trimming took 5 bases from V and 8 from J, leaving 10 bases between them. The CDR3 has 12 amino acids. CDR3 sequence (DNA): TGTGCCAGCAGTCTCGAGACTGATGAGCAGTTCTTC. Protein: CASSLETDEQFF.